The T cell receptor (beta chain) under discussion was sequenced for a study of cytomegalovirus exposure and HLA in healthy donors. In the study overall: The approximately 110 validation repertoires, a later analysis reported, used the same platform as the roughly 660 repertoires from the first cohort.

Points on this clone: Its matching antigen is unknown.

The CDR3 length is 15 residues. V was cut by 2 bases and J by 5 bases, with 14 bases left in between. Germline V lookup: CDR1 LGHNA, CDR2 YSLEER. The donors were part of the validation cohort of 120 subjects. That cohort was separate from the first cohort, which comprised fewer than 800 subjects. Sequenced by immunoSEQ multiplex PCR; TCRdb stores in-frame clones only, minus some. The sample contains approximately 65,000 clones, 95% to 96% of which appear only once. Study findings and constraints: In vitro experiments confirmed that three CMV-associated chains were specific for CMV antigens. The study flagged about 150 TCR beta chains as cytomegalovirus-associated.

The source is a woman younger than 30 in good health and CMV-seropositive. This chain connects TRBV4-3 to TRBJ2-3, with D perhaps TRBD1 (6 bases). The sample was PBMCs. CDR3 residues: CASSQQGPREDTQYF. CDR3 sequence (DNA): TGCGCCAGCAGCCAACAGGGGCCGCGCGAAGATACGCAGTATTTT.